This TCR beta chain was identified during a study of shared clonotypes between healthy human individuals. Study summary: Donors had three CD4 naive, three CD4 memory, two CD8 naive and one CD8 memory plate apiece. General study results and limits: Estimated clonotype richness was generally higher in naive than memory subsets.

This was a deep-level run. TCRdb's table, derived via immunoSEQ multiplex PCR, lists solely in-frame clones and lacks some. The sample lists 2 million to 2.5 million clones, 93% occurring once. Remarks on this clone: The antigen is not known. Other DNA sequences in this sample translate to the same CDR3.

The sequenced material came from naive CD4+ T cells from PBMCs. Subset here: CD45RA+ positively selected. The TCR originated in a man between 18 and 29 years old in good health. Some clones in this sample may be carry-over from other donors' samples.

The CDR3 DNA sequence: TGTGCCAGCCGTGGGAGCACAGATACGCAGTATTTT. Protein: CASRGSTDTQYF. V is TRBV2 and J is TRBJ2-3, with no clear D. From germline, CDR1 is SNHLY and CDR2 FYNNEI. This CDR3 has 12 residues. Deletions cut 8 bases from V and 0 bases from J, with 6 bases between.